This TCR beta chain appears in the sequencing data of a study of CXCR3-negative and CXCR3-positive naive CD8 T cells. TRB cDNA was prepared as libraries by UMI-labeled 5' RACE. From the 5' RACE reads, TCRdb lists one entry per CDR3 protein and no DNA. This repertoire comprises 150,000 or so distinct CDR3 sequences; its ten largest clones make up 0.25% to 0.35%. Remarks on this clonotype: Its target is not known.

Study-wide points: CXCR3-positive naive cells carried more hydrophobic TRB CDR3s than CXCR3-negative ones. The study found comparably high diversity in both naive subsets and much lower diversity in memory CD8+ cells.

This CDR3 has 15 residues. CDR1 is ENHRY and CDR2 is SYGVKD in the germline V gene. The TCR originated in a human donor in good health. Some clones in this sample may be carry-over from other donors' samples. The sequencing sample was made of naive CXCR3+ CD8+ T cells from blood. Stated subset: CD45RO-CCR7+CD27+CD95- naive CD8+ T cells expressing CXCR3 (TNR3+). The genes are TRBV10-3 and TRBJ2-1; without DNA, the TCRdb call of TRBD1 cannot be checked. The chain's CDR3 is CAISPGQGGYNEQFF.